A selection of T cell receptor beta chains follows, all from one sample in a study of low-dose radiotherapy and immunotherapy resistance in tumors. One entry per CDR3 protein, called by TCRdb with MiXCR from the reads. The sample has approximately 90,000 distinct CDR3 sequences, 18% seen once; the top ten hold roughly 2.8%. This specimen consisted of PBMCs, obtained before treatment. All receptors derive from a male donor with prostate cancer. Both conserved end residues are part of each CDR3. A D gene is named only where the DNA matches it firmly. Clone size is shown for a subset of rows, as once, few, many or a class of expanded clone.

abundance	j_gene	v_gene	d_gene	CDR3aa	CDR3nt
many	TRBJ2-2	TRBV9	TRBD2	CASSVMSGGSTGELFF	TGTGCCAGCAGCGTAATGAGCGGGGGGAGCACCGGGGAGCTGTTTTTT
NA	TRBJ2-2	TRBV27	TRBD2	CASSRTSGGQTDTGELFF	TGTGCCAGCAGTAGGACTAGCGGGGGGCAGACGGACACCGGGGAGCTGTTTTTT
many	TRBJ1-2	TRBV19	TRBD1	CASSMWGQGSGNYGYTF	TGTGCCAGTAGTATGTGGGGACAGGGTTCTGGGAACTATGGCTACACCTTC
NA	TRBJ1-2	TRBV5-1	NA	CASSLDWGLGYGYTF	TGCGCCAGCAGCTTGGATTGGGGTTTGGGGTATGGCTACACCTTC
many	TRBJ1-5	TRBV6-6	NA	CASSGQGTKNQPQHF	TGTGCCAGCAGTGGGCAGGGTACAAAGAATCAGCCCCAGCATTTT
many	TRBJ2-1	TRBV11-2	NA	CASSLRTSNEQFF	TGTGCCAGCAGCTTACGGACGTCCAATGAGCAGTTCTTC
NA	TRBJ2-3	TRBV7-8	NA	CASSLYGGSDTQYF	TGTGCCAGCAGCTTATATGGGGGGTCAGATACGCAGTATTTT
many	TRBJ2-7	TRBV6-8	TRBD1	CASSQTGGRNEQYF	TGTGCCAGCAGCCAAACAGGGGGTAGGAACGAGCAGTACTTC
many	TRBJ2-7	TRBV20-1	TRBD2	CSARDLGSGGYEQYF	TGCAGTGCTAGAGATCTTGGGTCGGGAGGCTACGAGCAGTACTTC
many	TRBJ1-2	TRBV3-1	NA	CASSPSLRADYGYTF	TGTGCCAGCAGCCCAAGTCTCAGGGCAGACTATGGCTACACCTTC
many	TRBJ2-2	TRBV4-1	TRBD2	CASSQVAGGPGGELFF	TGCGCCAGCAGCCAAGTAGCGGGGGGGCCGGGCGGGGAGCTGTTTTTT
many	TRBJ2-3	TRBV20-1	TRBD2	CSAYSGDGTDTQYF	TGCAGTGCTTACAGCGGGGATGGGACAGATACGCAGTATTTT
many	TRBJ1-6	TRBV28	TRBD1	CASTPSGTGGRALHF	TGTGCCAGCACCCCGTCCGGGACAGGGGGTCGGGCCCTCCACTTT
many	TRBJ2-1	TRBV7-2	NA	CASSSQGYEQFF	TGTGCCAGCAGCTCTCAAGGGTATGAGCAGTTCTTC
many	TRBJ2-1	TRBV21-1	NA	CASNDRDRAINEQFF	TGTGCCAGCAACGACCGGGACAGGGCGATCAATGAGCAGTTCTTC
many	TRBJ2-7	TRBV6-8	TRBD1	CASMGTGYGAEQYF	TGTGCCAGCATGGGGACAGGGTATGGTGCCGAGCAGTACTTC
many	TRBJ2-1	TRBV2	NA	CASSEVGEADEQFF	TGTGCCAGCAGTGAAGTGGGTGAGGCAGATGAGCAGTTCTTC
NA	TRBJ2-3	TRBV11-2	NA	CASSLGRAALTDTQYF	TGTGCCAGCAGCTTAGGCCGGGCAGCCCTCACAGATACGCAGTATTTT
many	TRBJ2-5	TRBV5-1	TRBD2	CASRGAGGPQETQYF	TGCGCCAGCAGGGGAGCGGGGGGACCCCAAGAGACCCAGTACTTC
NA	TRBJ2-1	TRBV5-1	TRBD2	CASSLLLADSYNEQFF	TGCGCCAGCAGCTTGTTACTAGCGGACTCCTACAATGAGCAGTTCTTC
many	TRBJ1-1	TRBV29-1	NA	CSVGLSGTEAFF	TGCAGCGTTGGTTTATCGGGGACCGAAGCTTTCTTT
many	TRBJ2-6	TRBV4-1	NA	CASSHFKASGANVLTF	TGCGCCAGCAGCCACTTCAAAGCATCTGGGGCCAACGTCCTGACTTTC